This T cell receptor (beta chain) was obtained from a study of T cells in Graves' hyperthyroidism and ophthalmopathy. Per the germline V gene, CDR1 is SGHVS and CDR2 is FQNEAQ. V shed 7 bases and J shed 0 bases, with 12 bases lying between them. The CDR3 runs 14 residues. This clonotype was counted ten times or more. TCR beta CDR3 regions were amplified from RNA transcripts. A first-round RT-PCR of the TCR CDR3 used the HTBI primer set. TCRdb itself ran the multiplex PCR reads through MiXCR, one entry per CDR3 protein. The sample includes some 600,000 distinct CDR3 sequences, approximately 15% of them seen just once.

The TCR originated in a woman aged 25-40 years with Graves' hyperthyroidism that later progressed to Graves' ophthalmopathy. Sequenced sample: blood. The chain has TRBV7-8 and TRBJ2-5; D not certain. CDR3 DNA sequence: TGTGCCAGCATTCATACCGGCTACCAAGAGACCCAGTACTTC. The encoded protein is CASIHTGYQETQYF. Filled out from reference TRBV7-8 and TRBJ2-5, the complete variable domain reads GAGVSQSPRYKVAKRGQDVALRCDPISGHVSLFWYQQALGQGPEFLTYFQNEAQLDKSGLPSDRFFAERPEGSVSTLKIQRTQQEDSAVYLCASIHTGYQETQYFGPGTRLLVL.